There are a few counts of the clone carrying this TCR beta chain. Its target is not known. Donors were systemically healthy Caucasian individuals from Russia aged roughly 6 to 95 years. Each sample provided at least 6 micrograms of extracted total RNA. Germline V gene data show CDR1 as SGHRS and CDR2 as YFSETQ. The length of the CDR3 is 16 residues. Losses at the gene ends were 3 bases for V and 4 bases for J; bases not matched to a gene: 5. For the second PCR, which ran for about 7 to 11 cycles, a sample-barcoded 5' primer and a J-beta primer mix were used. Via MiXCR, TCRdb re-called the 5' RACE reads, giving one row per CDR3 protein. The sample has 760,000 or so distinct CDR3 sequences, roughly 25% seen once. The sample comes from a study of blood T cells in healthy people across ages. Broader study findings: PBMCs went unsorted, and a conclusive naive versus antigen-experienced comparison was therefore prevented.

The same sample was also used in a study of T cells of mothers and their children. Turning to that study: With unrelated pairs as the comparison, related mother-child pairs had a slightly higher overlap that was not significant.

This receptor was identified in a boy younger than 18 in good health. Material: blood. V is TRBV5-1 and J is TRBJ2-1; 12 bases fit TRBD2. The CDR3 bases are TGCGCCAGCAGCTATACTAGCGGGAGGAGGTACAATGAGCAGTTCTTC. Amino acid sequence: CASSYTSGRRYNEQFF.